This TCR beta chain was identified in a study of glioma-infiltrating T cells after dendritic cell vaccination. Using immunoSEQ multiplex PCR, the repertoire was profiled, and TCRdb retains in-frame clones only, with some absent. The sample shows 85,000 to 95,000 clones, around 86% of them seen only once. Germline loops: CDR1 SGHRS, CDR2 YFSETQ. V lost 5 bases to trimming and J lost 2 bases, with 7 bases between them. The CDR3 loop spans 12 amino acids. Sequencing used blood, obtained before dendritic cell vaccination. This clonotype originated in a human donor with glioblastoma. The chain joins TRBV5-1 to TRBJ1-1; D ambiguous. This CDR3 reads CASRAGNTEAFF. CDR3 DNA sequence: TGCGCCAGCAGGGCGGGTAACACTGAAGCTTTCTTT.